The 26 T cell receptor beta chains listed next were all sequenced from one sample in a study. TCRdb reprocessed the reads with MiXCR, giving one entry per CDR3 protein. The data hold roughly 1,800 distinct CDR3 sequences, with 8% to 8.5% observed a single time. The material sequenced was CD4+ T cells from peripheral blood. The receptor source for this set is a human donor with rheumatoid arthritis.

This clonotype is medium-sized. The J gene is TRBJ2-3, the V gene TRBV5-4; D not resolved. This CDR3 region has 13 residues. V lost 1 base, J lost 6 bases, and 9 bases lay in between. The germline gives CDR1 SGHNT, CDR2 YYREEE (reference sequence). The CDR3 loop reads CASSLTATDTQYF. The DNA for the CDR3 is TGTGCCAGCAGCTTGACGGCGACGGATACGCAGTATTTT.

This clonotype is deemed medium-sized. The chain is built from TRBV5-4 and TRBJ2-1, with 7 positions matching TRBD1. The V gene end was trimmed by 0 bases and the J gene end by 8 bases; junction bases not matched to a gene: 8. CDR3 length: 15 residues. Germline loops: CDR1 SGHNT, CDR2 YYREEE (reference sequence). CDR3 in DNA: TGTGCCAGCAGCTTGGAGGCAGGGGGTGACGATGAGCAGTTCTTC. Translated: CASSLEAGGDDEQFF. The variable domain in full, with the rest retrieved from reference TRBV5-4 and TRBJ2-1, is ETGVTQSPTHLIKTRGQQVTLRCSSQSGHNTVSWYQQALGQGPQFIFQYYREEENGRGNFPPRFSGLQFPNYSSELNVNALELDDSALYLCASSLEAGGDDEQFFGPGTRLTVL.

At least ten counts were recorded for this clonotype. The V and J genes are TRBV20-1 and TRBJ2-2; 9 bases are a match to TRBD2. The V segment lost 3 bases and the J segment 4 bases; nucleotides outside the gene matches: 6. Per germline, CDR1 DFQATT and CDR2 SNEGSKA (reference sequence). The CDR3 has 15 residues. DNA for the CDR3: TGCAGTGCTAGGGCCAGCGGGAGGACCACCGGGGAGCTGTTTTTT. Encoded protein: CSARASGRTTGELFF.

This clonotype is medium-sized (0.01 to 0.1%) in the sample. The chain carries TRBV4-3 and TRBJ2-5; D is unresolved. Trimming took off 0 bases at V and 4 bases at J, with 12 bases between the two ends. The germline V gene encodes CDR1 LGHNA and CDR2 YSLEER. The CDR3 totals 15 residues. In DNA form, the CDR3 reads TGCGCCAGCAGCCAAGATTTAGTTTTGAGAGAGACCCAGTACTTC. Protein product: CASSQDLVLRETQYF.

Within the sample, this clonotype is large. CDR3 loop: CASSQGRKLFF. The CDR3 nucleotides are TGCGCCAGCAGCCAAGGTAGAAAACTGTTTTTT. This chain uses TRBV4-1 with TRBJ1-4; no clear D gene. V was shortened by 1 base and J by 10 bases, with 4 bases between the two germline ends. The CDR3 is 11 residues long. Germline V gene data show CDR1 as MGHRA and CDR2 as YSYEKL.

Relative to its sample, this clonotype is medium-sized. The V and J genes are TRBV5-1 and TRBJ2-5; tentatively, D is TRBD1 (6 bases). Per germline, CDR1 SGHRS and CDR2 YFSETQ. The ends were cut back, 0 bases at V and 5 bases at J, with 23 bases in the middle. CDR3 length: 18 residues. The CDR3 loop reads CASSLAGRSARGLETQYF. DNA for the CDR3: TGCGCCAGCAGCTTGGCGGGTCGATCAGCCAGGGGTTTGGAGACCCAGTACTTC.

This clonotype is labeled large. The J gene is TRBJ2-7, the V gene TRBV20-1, with 9 bases fitting TRBD2. Losses at the gene ends were 2 bases for V and 3 bases for J; bases not matched to a gene: 8. Germline values: CDR1 DFQATT, CDR2 SNEGSKA (reference sequence). The CDR3 contains 15 residues. The chain's CDR3 is CSARSGTSPRYEQYF. The CDR3 nucleotides are TGCAGTGCTAGATCAGGGACTAGCCCACGCTACGAGCAGTACTTC.

This clonotype is judged medium-sized. V is TRBV4-3 and J is TRBJ2-3; the D is unclear. V dropped 0 bases and J dropped 0 bases, with 10 bases sitting between them. This CDR3 comprises 16 residues. From germline, CDR1 is LGHNA and CDR2 YSLEER. The CDR3 DNA reads TGCGCCAGCAGCCAAGAAGGAGCGTTCAGCACAGATACGCAGTATTTT. Protein sequence: CASSQEGAFSTDTQYF.

This clonotype ranks as large. This chain's CDR3 is CASSDPRPGETQYF. The CDR3 coding sequence is TGTGCCAGCAGTGACCCCAGGCCCGGGGAGACCCAGTACTTC. The rearrangement uses TRBV25-1 and TRBJ2-5; no definite D call. The CDR3 totals 14 residues. V dropped 3 bases and J dropped 5 bases, with 13 bases sitting between them. The germline CDR1 and CDR2 sequences are MGHDK and SYGVNS. The full variable domain, rest sourced from reference TRBV25-1 and TRBJ2-5, is EADIYQTPRYLVIGTGKKITLECSQTMGHDKMYWYQQDPGMELHLIHYSYGVNSTEKGDLSSESTVSRIRTEHFPLTLESARPSHTSQYLCASSDPRPGETQYFGPGTRLLVL.

This clonotype was counted a few times. The J gene is TRBJ2-5, the V gene TRBV7-2; D is perhaps TRBD1 or TRBD2 (7 bases each). CDR3 size: 15 residues. Germline assignment: CDR1 SGHTA and CDR2 FQGNSA. V was clipped by 5 bases and J by 5 bases, with 18 bases between them. CDR3 amino acids: CASSPRGGAGETQYF. CDR3 DNA: TGTGCCAGCAGCCCCAGGGGGGGGGCGGGGGAGACCCAGTACTTC.

This clonotype is classed as medium-sized (0.01 to 0.1%). The J gene is TRBJ2-1, the V gene TRBV7-2; D may match TRBD1 or TRBD2 (5 bases each). CDR1 and CDR2 from the germline V gene are SGHTA and FQGNSA. The CDR3 is 14 residues long. The germline V and J ends were trimmed by 10 bases and 0 bases, with 13 bases remaining between them. The chain's CDR3 is CATGEGRSYNEQFF. The CDR3 DNA sequence: TGTGCCACCGGCGAGGGGCGCTCCTACAATGAGCAGTTCTTC. The variable domain in full, with the rest retrieved from reference TRBV7-2 and TRBJ2-1, is GAGVSQSPSNKVTEKGKDVELRCDPISGHTALYWYRQSLGQGLEFLIYFQGNSAPDKSGLPSDRFSAERTGGSVSTLTIQRTQQEDSAVYLCATGEGRSYNEQFFGPGTRLTVL.

Relative to its sample, this clonotype is medium-sized. The V call is TRBV2, the J call TRBJ1-4; unclear D gene. This CDR3 comprises 12 residues. V was clipped by 5 bases and J by 8 bases, with 9 bases between them. Per germline, CDR1 SNHLY and CDR2 FYNNEI. For the CDR3, the DNA is TGTGCCAGCAGTCCCCCTTTCGAAAAACTGTTTTTT. It encodes CASSPPFEKLFF.

This clonotype is medium-sized. The chain joins TRBV5-4 to TRBJ2-7; 7 nucleotides agree with TRBD2. V lost 3 bases and J lost 5; bases outside the gene matches: 8. The CDR3 has 14 residues. CDR1 and CDR2 from the germline V gene are SGHNT and YYREEE (reference sequence). The CDR3 here is CASSSRAGENEQYF. The CDR3 DNA follows: TGTGCCAGCAGCTCTCGGGCGGGAGAGAACGAGCAGTACTTC.

In its sample, this clonotype is large (0.1 to 1%). The chain carries TRBV29-1 and TRBJ1-2, with D tentatively TRBD1 (5 bases). The CDR3 spans 12 residues. The V end was cut by 5 bases, the J end by 8 bases, with 15 bases between. Looked up from germline, CDR1 is SQVTM and CDR2 is ANQGSEA. The CDR3 nucleotides read TGCAGCGTTAACCGGGACGGGGGAGGCTACACCTTC. It encodes CSVNRDGGGYTF.

By share of the sample, this clonotype is medium-sized (0.01 to 0.1%). The rearrangement links TRBV19 to TRBJ1-1; 11 bases are a match to TRBD1. The CDR3 runs 15 residues. CDR1 and CDR2 (germline): LNHDA, SQIVND (reference sequence). Unmatched junction bases numbered 7, after V lost 6 bases and J lost 4 bases. This CDR3 reads CASSKDRGPGTEAFF. The CDR3 region has the DNA TGTGCCAGTAGCAAGGACAGGGGGCCGGGCACTGAAGCTTTCTTT.

This clonotype is categorized as large. The J gene is TRBJ2-7, the V gene TRBV20-1; 9 nucleotides line up with TRBD2. The CDR3 is 16 residues long. Trimming removed 2 bases from V and 0 bases from J; junction bases left unmatched: 8. The germline V gene has CDR1 DFQATT and CDR2 SNEGSKA (reference sequence). CDR3 nucleotide sequence: TGCAGTGCTAGACTGACTAGCGGACCAAGCTCCTACGAGCAGTACTTC. Its translation: CSARLTSGPSSYEQYF.

Judged by abundance, this clonotype is medium-sized (0.01 to 0.1%). The chain is built from TRBV20-1 and TRBJ2-5; 9 bases map to TRBD2. Germline CDR1 DFQATT, CDR2 SNEGSKA (reference sequence). CDR3 length: 16 residues. Losses at the gene ends were 6 bases for V and 2 bases for J; bases not matched to a gene: 13. This CDR3 is CSAPTSGTAVQETQYF. The CDR3 nucleotides read TGCAGTGCCCCGACTAGCGGTACTGCCGTACAAGAGACCCAGTACTTC.

This clonotype is medium-sized in the sample. The J gene is TRBJ2-1, the V gene TRBV5-4; 11 bases fit TRBD2. Unmatched junction bases numbered 8, after V lost 4 bases and J lost 5 bases. There are 16 residues in the CDR3. Germline lookup yields CDR1 SGHNT and CDR2 YYREEE (reference sequence). The CDR3 DNA follows: TGTGCCAGCAGCCAAGGACTAGCGGGCACTAACAATGAGCAGTTCTTC. The encoded protein is CASSQGLAGTNNEQFF.

By frequency in the sample, this clonotype is medium-sized (0.01 to 0.1%). V and J are TRBV7-8 and TRBJ2-1; 8 bases agree with TRBD2. Germline trimming cut 5 bases from V and 7 bases from J; bases unmatched to any gene: 10. Germline V gene data show CDR1 as SGHVS and CDR2 as FQNEAQ. This CDR3 has 15 residues. The CDR3 DNA reads TGTGCCAGCAGCCCCCGGGGCGGGAGGATTAATGAGCAGTTCTTC. Amino acids: CASSPRGGRINEQFF. Full variable domain (missing parts from reference TRBV7-8 and TRBJ2-1): GAGVSQSPRYKVAKRGQDVALRCDPISGHVSLFWYQQALGQGPEFLTYFQNEAQLDKSGLPSDRFFAERPEGSVSTLKIQRTQQEDSAVYLCASSPRGGRINEQFFGPGTRLTVL.

By sample fraction, this clonotype is medium-sized. The chain recombines TRBV20-1 with TRBJ1-1; a weak D match, TRBD1 (5 bases). The germline V gene encodes CDR1 DFQATT and CDR2 SNEGSKA (reference sequence). The CDR3 extends over 14 amino acids. V was cut by 0 bases and J by 1 base, with 9 bases left in between. CDR3 in DNA: TGCAGTGCTAGAGAAGGGGCCGCGAACACTGAAGCTTTCTTT. Translation: CSAREGAANTEAFF.

This clonotype is medium-sized. This rearrangement joins TRBV7-3 to TRBJ2-3, with D perhaps TRBD2 (6 bases). The CDR3 contains 15 residues. The V end lost 2 bases, the J end lost 2 bases, and 11 bases lay between the germline ends. Germline V lookup: CDR1 SGHTA, CDR2 FQGTGA. CDR3 DNA: TGTGCCAGCAGCTTATGGGGGGAGCCCACAGATACGCAGTATTTT. Protein sequence: CASSLWGEPTDTQYF.

Notes on this clonotype: It may be a read error: a sequence one base away is much more abundant. V is TRBV7-2 and J is TRBJ2-1, with a weak D call TRBD2 (5 bases). Germline CDR1 is SGHTA and CDR2 is FQGNSA. V was clipped by 5 bases and J by 7 bases, with 9 bases between them. This CDR3 has 12 residues. DNA of the CDR3: TGTGCCAGCAGCCCTACGGGGAATGAGCAGTTCTTC. Protein sequence: CASSPTGNEQFF.

This clonotype is medium-sized in the sample. The chain carries TRBV20-1 and TRBJ1-2, with D perhaps TRBD1 (5 bases). From germline, CDR1 is DFQATT and CDR2 SNEGSKA (reference sequence). Trimming took 4 bases from V and 2 from J, leaving 14 bases between them. The CDR3 loop spans 14 amino acids. The CDR3 sequence: CSAKSGTANYGYTF. The CDR3 DNA reads as TGCAGTGCTAAGTCCGGGACGGCGAACTATGGCTACACCTTC.

This clonotype ranks as medium-sized (0.01 to 0.1%). V and J are TRBV6-5 and TRBJ2-2; D might be TRBD2 (5 bases). V lost 7 bases to trimming and J lost 5 bases, with 17 bases between them. The length of the CDR3 is 15 residues. CDR1 and CDR2 (germline): MNHEY, SVGAGI. Here the CDR3 reads CASNSAGGRTGELFF. CDR3 sequence (DNA): TGTGCCAGCAACTCCGCGGGCGGTCGGACCGGGGAGCTGTTTTTT.

By its share, this clonotype is medium-sized. This rearrangement joins TRBV4-1 to TRBJ2-1, with 9 bases that match TRBD2. Germline V lookup: CDR1 MGHRA, CDR2 YSYEKL. The CDR3 is 19 residues long. The J segment lost 3 bases and the V segment lost 0 bases, leaving 12 bases of the junction unmatched. The CDR3, as DNA: TGCGCCAGCAGCCAAGAACCTAGGGCTAGCGGGACTTTCTACAATGAGCAGTTCTTC. It codes for CASSQEPRASGTFYNEQFF.

This clonotype is medium-sized within its sample. The rearrangement uses TRBV12-5 and TRBJ2-3; D is unclear. Germline loops: CDR1 LGHNT, CDR2 FRNRAP. V gave up 2 bases and J gave up 0 bases, with 6 bases separating them. The CDR3 runs 14 residues. CDR3 in DNA: TGTGCTAGTGGTTTGCTCTCTAGCACAGATACGCAGTATTTT. Protein product: CASGLLSSTDTQYF. Together with reference TRBV12-5 and TRBJ2-3, the CDR3 gives the full variable domain: DARVTQTPRHKVTEMGQEVTMRCQPILGHNTVFWYRQTMMQGLELLAYFRNRAPLDDSGMPKDRFSAEMPDATLATLKIQPSEPRDSAVYFCASGLLSSTDTQYFGPGTRLTVL.